One sample yielded the 17 T cell receptor beta chains listed below, sequenced in a study of cytomegalovirus exposure and HLA in healthy donors. The PCR employed 60 Vbeta primers together with 13 Jbeta primers. Produced via immunoSEQ multiplex PCR; TCRdb's table is partial and in-frame only. In all, the sample yields about 39,000 clones. Sample: PBMCs. The source is a woman aged 25-40 years in good health and CMV-seropositive.

The chain joins TRBV20-1 to TRBJ1-5; D call uncertain. CDR1 is DFQATT and CDR2 is SNEGSKA in the germline V gene (reference sequence). V gave up 5 bases and J gave up 11 bases, with 13 bases separating them. The CDR3 sequence is 11 residues long. CDR3 coding DNA: TGCAGTGCTGCGGAGGGCGATACCCAGCATTTT. This gives the protein CSAAEGDTQHF.

The gene calls are TRBV6-6 and TRBJ2-7, with a possible D match to TRBD1 (5 bases). The V end was cut by 6 bases, the J end by 1 base, with 7 bases between. CDR1 is MNHNY and CDR2 is SVGAGI in the germline V gene (reference sequence). This CDR3 is 12 amino acids long. The CDR3 loop is CASRTVSYEQYF. The CDR3 DNA sequence: TGTGCCAGCAGGACAGTTTCCTACGAGCAGTACTTC.

The chain recombines TRBV5-6 with TRBJ2-7, with a possible D match to TRBD1 (6 bases). The ends were cut back, 1 base at V and 2 bases at J, with 13 bases in the middle. The CDR3 totals 15 residues. Per the germline V gene, CDR1 is SGHDT and CDR2 is YYEEEE. CDR3 in DNA: TGTGCCAGCAGCTTGATAGCACAGGGTACCTACGAGCAGTACTTC. Amino acid sequence: CASSLIAQGTYEQYF.

The genes are TRBV28 and TRBJ2-7, with TRBD1 matching 8 bases. CDR1 and CDR2 from the germline V gene are MDHEN and SYDVKM. This CDR3 spans 14 amino acids. V was pared by 6 bases and J by 4 bases, with 8 bases of the junction left unmatched. The CDR3 spells CASSSRTGTYEQYF. In nucleotides, the CDR3 is TGTGCCAGCAGCTCCCGGACAGGGACGTACGAGCAGTACTTC.

The DNA of the CDR3 is TGTGCCAGCAGTTGGGCGACAGGGAGAATGGACACTGAAGCTTTCTTT. Its protein product is CASSWATGRMDTEAFF. V gene TRBV28 combines with J gene TRBJ1-1; 7 bases match TRBD1. Germline V gives CDR1 MDHEN, CDR2 SYDVKM. This CDR3 spans 16 amino acids. The junction had 11 bases not matched to a gene; V was cut back by 4 bases and J by 3 bases.

The V call is TRBV15, the J call TRBJ1-3, with D perhaps matching TRBD1 (5 bases). Germline-derived CDR1 and CDR2 are LNHNV and YYDKDF (reference sequence). Deletions cut 5 bases from V and 1 base from J, with 12 bases between. The CDR3 runs 15 residues. Here the CDR3 DNA reads TGTGCCACCAGCTCGGGAGCAGGGTCTGGAAACACCATATATTTT. Protein: CATSSGAGSGNTIYF.

V and J are TRBV7-2 and TRBJ2-7; 9 nucleotides agree with TRBD2. The J call may be faulty, since TRBJ2-5 better matches the DNA end. Germline-derived CDR1 and CDR2 are SGHTA and FQGNSA. This CDR3 has 16 amino acids. CDR3: CASSLTLGLAWETQYF. The CDR3 coding sequence is TGTGCCAGCAGCCTCACCCTGGGACTAGCATGGGAGACCCAGTACTTC.

The V gene is TRBV18, the J gene TRBJ1-1; 10 bases line up with TRBD1. Trimming at V came to 4 bases and at J to 5 bases, leaving 4 bases not matched to a gene. The length of the CDR3 is 14 residues. Germline loops: CDR1 KGHSH, CDR2 LQKENI. As DNA, the CDR3 is TGTGCCAGCTCACGACAGGGGGCGCGAACTGAAGCTTTCTTT. It encodes CASSRQGARTEAFF.

This sequence joins TRBV2 and TRBJ1-2; tentative D call: TRBD1 (5 bases). CDR1 is SNHLY, CDR2 FYNNEI, per germline. V was clipped by 5 bases and J by 5 bases, with 9 bases between them. The CDR3 has 12 residues. CDR3 sequence (DNA): TGTGCCAGCAGTCCGGGACTATATGGCTACACCTTC. Amino acid sequence: CASSPGLYGYTF.

V and J are TRBV7-9 and TRBJ2-7, with D possibly TRBD1 on 5 matching bases. The CDR3 loop spans 13 amino acids. Germline CDR1 SEHNR, CDR2 FQNEAQ (reference sequence). V lost 5 bases, J lost 4 bases, and 12 bases lay in between. CDR3 DNA: TGTGCCAGCAGCCCCCAGGGTTTGTACGAGCAGTACTTC. This encodes CASSPQGLYEQYF.

The chain joins TRBV5-5 to TRBJ1-1; weak D call: TRBD1 (6 bases). This CDR3 comprises 14 residues. The germline V and J ends were trimmed by 3 bases and 1 base, with 10 bases remaining between them. CDR1 is SGHKS and CDR2 is YYEKEE in the germline V gene (reference sequence). The CDR3 protein is CASSWGQRNTEAFF. As DNA, the CDR3 is TGTGCCAGCAGCTGGGGACAAAGGAACACTGAAGCTTTCTTT.

V is TRBV7-9 and J is TRBJ1-2; D unclear. The CDR3 is 10 amino acids. Germline V gene data show CDR1 as SEHNR and CDR2 as FQNEAQ (reference sequence). V was pared by 8 bases and J by 13 bases, with 14 bases between. CDR3 amino acids: CASVGRVLTF. CDR3 coding DNA: TGTGCCAGCGTCGGTCGGGTCCTCACCTTC.

The CDR3 spells CASSADYSSTDTQYF. CDR3 nucleotide sequence: TGTGCCAGCAGCGCCGACTATTCAAGCACAGATACGCAGTATTTT. This chain uses TRBV2 with TRBJ2-3, with D possibly being TRBD2 (5 bases). This CDR3 region has 15 residues. Trimming removed 6 bases at V and 0 bases at J, with 13 bases between. The V gene's germline CDR1 is SNHLY and CDR2 FYNNEI.

CDR3 coding DNA: TGCGCCAGCAGCTTGGAGGGGTATAGCAATCAGCCCCAGCATTTT. Translating gives CASSLEGYSNQPQHF. The chain combines TRBV5-1 with TRBJ1-5; D may be TRBD1 (5 bases). Germline CDR1 SGHRS, CDR2 YFSETQ. V was trimmed by 0 bases and J by 0 bases, leaving 7 bases between them. The CDR3 loop spans 15 amino acids.

The chain links TRBV27 to TRBJ1-6; maybe TRBD1 (5 bases). Germline CDR1 MNHEY, CDR2 SMNVEV (reference sequence). This CDR3 is 15 amino acids long. Trimming left V 3 bases short and J 2 bases short, with 8 bases between. CDR3 amino acids: CASSLGGTYNSPLHF. The CDR3 region has the DNA TGTGCCAGCAGTTTGGGGGGAACCTATAATTCACCCCTCCACTTT.

The chain links TRBV2 to TRBJ1-5, with 7 bases that match TRBD1. V lost 6 bases to trimming and J lost 6 bases; unmatched junction nucleotides: 8. This CDR3 comprises 14 residues. The germline CDR1 and CDR2 sequences are SNHLY and FYNNEI. The CDR3 region has the DNA TGTGCCAGCAGCACCGGACAGGTCGGTCAGCCCCAGCATTTT. This gives the protein CASSTGQVGQPQHF. The whole variable domain, filled in from reference TRBV2 and TRBJ1-5, reads EPEVTQTPSHQVTQMGQEVILRCVPISNHLYFYWYRQILGQKVEFLVSFYNNEISEKSEIFDDQFSVERPDGSNFTLKIRSTKLEDSAMYFCASSTGQVGQPQHFGDGTRLSIL.

This chain joins TRBV5-1 and TRBJ1-1; a weak D match, TRBD1 (5 bases). V lost 9 bases to trimming and J lost 1 base, with 16 bases between them. The germline V gene encodes CDR1 SGHRS and CDR2 YFSETQ. The CDR3 loop spans 14 amino acids. As DNA, the CDR3 is TGCGCCACGAGTAGGCATACAGGGAACACTGAAGCTTTCTTT. This gives the protein CATSRHTGNTEAFF.